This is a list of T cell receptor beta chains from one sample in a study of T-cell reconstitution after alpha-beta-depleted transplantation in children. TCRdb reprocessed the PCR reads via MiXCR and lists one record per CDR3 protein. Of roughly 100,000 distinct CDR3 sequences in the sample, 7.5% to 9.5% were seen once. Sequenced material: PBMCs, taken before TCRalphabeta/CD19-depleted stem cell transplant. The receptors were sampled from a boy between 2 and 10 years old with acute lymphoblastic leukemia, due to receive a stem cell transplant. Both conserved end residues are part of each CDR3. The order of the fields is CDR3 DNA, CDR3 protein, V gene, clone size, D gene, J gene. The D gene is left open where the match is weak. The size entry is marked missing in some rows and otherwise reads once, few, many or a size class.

TGCGCCAGCAGCTTACAGGGGGCCGGACCCTACGAGCAGTACTTC | CASSLQGAGPYEQYF | TRBV5-1 | NA | TRBD1 | TRBJ2-7
TGCGCCAGCAGCCAAGGACTAGCGGCATCCTACAATGAGCAGTTCTTC | CASSQGLAASYNEQFF | TRBV4-3 | few | TRBD2 | TRBJ2-1
TGTGCCAGCAGCTTAGGCGTCTCTGGAAACACCATATATTTT | CASSLGVSGNTIYF | TRBV7-9 | many | NA | TRBJ1-3
TGTGCCAGCAGTATCACGAGTAGCGGGGGAACCCCCTGGGACAATGAGCAGTTCTTC | CASSITSSGGTPWDNEQFF | TRBV4-2 | few | TRBD2 | TRBJ2-1
TGCGCCAGCAGCCCGGAGGGATCGGGGGGGTGGAGGACTGGAAACACCATATATTTT | CASSPEGSGGWRTGNTIYF | TRBV5-1 | NA | NA | TRBJ1-3
TGCGCCAGCAGCCAACAAGCGGGGGTGTCGGATACGCAGTATTTT | CASSQQAGVSDTQYF | TRBV4-1 | many | TRBD2 | TRBJ2-3
TGTGCCAGTAGTTTTCACGACAGGGGAGAGCAGTTCTTC | CASSFHDRGEQFF | TRBV19 | few | TRBD1 | TRBJ2-1
TGCGCCAGCAGCCAGGAACCCCAGGGCATCTACGAGCAGTACTTC | CASSQEPQGIYEQYF | TRBV4-3 | many | NA | TRBJ2-7
TGTGCCAGCAGTTCTTACCCCGGGACAGGGTACGAGCAGTACTTC | CASSSYPGTGYEQYF | TRBV7-3 | NA | TRBD1 | TRBJ2-7
TGCAGTGCTGACAGGGGGCGCGGGCTCGCAGATACGCAGTATTTT | CSADRGRGLADTQYF | TRBV20-1 | many | TRBD1 | TRBJ2-3
TGTGCCAGCAGCGTCCGCCGGGAAACCGGGGAGCTGTTTTTT | CASSVRRETGELFF | TRBV11-1 | many | NA | TRBJ2-2
TGTGCCATCAGCCCGGGACAGGGCACAGATACGCAGTATTTT | CAISPGQGTDTQYF | TRBV10-3 | NA | TRBD1 | TRBJ2-3
TGCGCCAGCAGCCAAGTCGGGGTTGGGGAGACCCAGTACTTC | CASSQVGVGETQYF | TRBV4-1 | many | NA | TRBJ2-5
TGTGCCACCGGGACAGTCTACGAGCAGTACTTC | CATGTVYEQYF | TRBV10-3 | many | TRBD1 | TRBJ2-7
TGTGCCAGCAGTTTTTCCCGCCCGGGCCGGGAGACCCAGTACTTC | CASSFSRPGRETQYF | TRBV12-3/TRBV12-4 | many | NA | TRBJ2-5
TGTGCCAGCAGCTTGTCAGGACAGTACTACAATGAGCAGTTCTTC | CASSLSGQYYNEQFF | TRBV11-2 | NA | NA | TRBJ2-1
TGTGCCAGCAGTTACGCCCCAGGGAGCGATCAGCCCCAGCATTTT | CASSYAPGSDQPQHF | TRBV6-5 | few | NA | TRBJ1-5
TGTGCCAGCAGCCAAGATGGGACAGGGGGAGGAAACATTCAGTACTTC | CASSQDGTGGGNIQYF | TRBV4-2 | many | TRBD1 | TRBJ2-4
TGTGCCAGCAGCCCTCGTTTATCCCGGTGTGGTCAGTACTTC | CASSPRLSRCGQYF | TRBV7-3 | many | NA | TRBJ2-5
TGTGCCAGCAGTTTTGGGCTGGGCTACTTACGGGGCTACACCTTC | CASSFGLGYLRGYTF | TRBV27 | few | NA | TRBJ1-2
TGTGCCAGCAGCCAAGAACGAAAGCAGCCCCAGCATTTT | CASSQERKQPQHF | TRBV4-2 | few | NA | TRBJ1-5
TGTGCCAGCAGTTTAATGCGGGGGATCGGGGAGACCCAGTACTTC | CASSLMRGIGETQYF | TRBV12-3/TRBV12-4 | few | TRBD2 | TRBJ2-5
TGTGCCAGCAGGTCGAGGGCCCGGGGTGAAGCTTTCTTT | CASRSRARGEAFF | TRBV7-9 | few | NA | TRBJ1-1
TGTGCCAGCAGTTCCGGGGGAGGAGGGGAAAAACTGTTTTTT | CASSSGGGGEKLFF | TRBV7-2 | NA | NA | TRBJ1-4
TGCAGCGTGTTCCCGGGCCCCTCTGACTATGGCTACACCTTC | CSVFPGPSDYGYTF | TRBV29-1 | few | NA | TRBJ1-2
TGTGCCAGCAGTTACTCGGGGAGGTCCTACGAGCAGTACTTC | CASSYSGRSYEQYF | TRBV6-5 | few | NA | TRBJ2-7
TGCAGTGCGGATTATGGGACAGGGTATGGCTACACCTTC | CSADYGTGYGYTF | TRBV20-1 | NA | TRBD1 | TRBJ1-2
TGTGCCAGCAGTGTTGGGGACAACCAAAACATTCAGTACTTC | CASSVGDNQNIQYF | TRBV6-1 | NA | NA | TRBJ2-4
TGTGCCAGCAGCTTAGTACGGGGGGACGAGCAGTACTTC | CASSLVRGDEQYF | TRBV7-7 | NA | TRBD2 | TRBJ2-7
TGCAGTGCCGGGACAGCATATAGCAATCAGCCCCAGCATTTT | CSAGTAYSNQPQHF | TRBV20-1 | NA | TRBD1 | TRBJ1-5
TGCAGTGCTAGATGTGTCGGGACAGGTGAAGCTTTCTTT | CSARCVGTGEAFF | TRBV20-1 | NA | TRBD1 | TRBJ1-1
TGTGCCACCAGTGTTGGATCCTATGGCTACACCTTC | CATSVGSYGYTF | TRBV24-1 | few | NA | TRBJ1-2
TGCGCCAGCAGTGGACTAGCGGGGGGGCACCCCACAGATACGCAGTATTTT | CASSGLAGGHPTDTQYF | TRBV10-1 | many | TRBD2 | TRBJ2-3
TGCAGTGCTAGAAGACAGGGTTCCCCCACAGATACGCAGTATTTT | CSARRQGSPTDTQYF | TRBV20-1 | NA | TRBD1 | TRBJ2-3
TGCGCCAGCAGCATACAGGGGGGGGCGAGCACAGATACGCAGTATTTT | CASSIQGGASTDTQYF | TRBV5-1 | many | NA | TRBJ2-3
TGTGCCAGCAGCCAAGGTCCCCTAGCCCATGGCTACACCTTC | CASSQGPLAHGYTF | TRBV4-2 | NA | NA | TRBJ1-2
TGTGCCAGCAGCCCCGGAGAGGGGCCTAAGGTGGATGAGCAGTTCTTC | CASSPGEGPKVDEQFF | TRBV7-9 | few | NA | TRBJ2-1
TGCGCCAGCAGCCAAGAGGGCAGGGGCAAGGGTAATGAAAAACTGTTTTTT | CASSQEGRGKGNEKLFF | TRBV4-3 | many | NA | TRBJ1-4
TGCGCCAGCAGCCCACTTTTAGGAGAAACGGAGACCCAGTACTTC | CASSPLLGETETQYF | TRBV4-1 | few | NA | TRBJ2-5
TGTGCCATCAGTGAGGGGGTGGGGGCACCCACAGATACGCAGTATTTT | CAISEGVGAPTDTQYF | TRBV10-3 | NA | NA | TRBJ2-3
TGCAGTGCAGGAGAAGGGGGAAACTACTATGGCTACACCTTC | CSAGEGGNYYGYTF | TRBV20-1 | few | NA | TRBJ1-2
TGTGCCAGCAGGCCGTCGGGGGGGACCAATGAGCAGTTCTTC | CASRPSGGTNEQFF | TRBV12-3/TRBV12-4 | NA | TRBD2 | TRBJ2-1
TGTGCCACCAGCAGAGATCGGGGGCGGGACACTGAAGCTTTCTTT | CATSRDRGRDTEAFF | TRBV15 | many | NA | TRBJ1-1
TGCGCCAGCAGCAATGCTACTAGCGGGGGGGCATACAATGAGCAGTTCTTC | CASSNATSGGAYNEQFF | TRBV5-1 | many | TRBD2 | TRBJ2-1
TGCGCCAGCAGAGACAGTACCTACAATGAGCAGTTCTTC | CASRDSTYNEQFF | TRBV5-1 | few | NA | TRBJ2-1
TGTGCCAGCAGCCGAACGACTACAGGGGGCTCCTATGGCTACACCTTC | CASSRTTTGGSYGYTF | TRBV3-1 | NA | TRBD1 | TRBJ1-2
TGTGCCAGTACTAGCGGGTGGCACAATGAGCAGTTCTTC | CASTSGWHNEQFF | TRBV21-1 | few | NA | TRBJ2-1
TGTGCCAGCAGGCACAGGGGTGTGGGTGAGCAGTTCTTC | CASRHRGVGEQFF | TRBV14 | many | TRBD1 | TRBJ2-1
TGTGCCATCAGTGAAACGGGGTATGATGGCTACACCTTC | CAISETGYDGYTF | TRBV10-3 | many | NA | TRBJ1-2
TGTGCCAGCAGCCTCGTGATCCATCCAGGGGCAGGGAATGAGCAGTTCTTC | CASSLVIHPGAGNEQFF | TRBV7-3 | few | NA | TRBJ2-1
TGTGCCACCTGTTCCCAGGGAAACACTGAAGCTTTCTTT | CATCSQGNTEAFF | TRBV2 | NA | NA | TRBJ1-1